What follows describes a single T cell receptor (beta chain). Using immunoSEQ multiplex PCR, the repertoire was profiled, and TCRdb retains in-frame clones only, with some absent. This table holds tens of thousands of clones, 92% found once. The data are from a study of blood T cell repertoires in COVID-19. The length of the CDR3 is 16 residues. The germline V gene has CDR1 SEHNR and CDR2 FQNEAQ (reference sequence). V was pared by 5 bases and J by 1 base, with 9 bases of the junction left unmatched. The clonotype was recovered from a man in his fifties or sixties with active COVID-19. The V and J genes are TRBV7-9 and TRBJ1-2, with 8 bases that match TRBD1. The sequenced sample was peripheral blood. CDR3 region: CASSRTGPAHNYGYTF. DNA for the CDR3: TGTGCCAGCAGCCGGACAGGGCCGGCCCATAACTATGGCTACACCTTC.